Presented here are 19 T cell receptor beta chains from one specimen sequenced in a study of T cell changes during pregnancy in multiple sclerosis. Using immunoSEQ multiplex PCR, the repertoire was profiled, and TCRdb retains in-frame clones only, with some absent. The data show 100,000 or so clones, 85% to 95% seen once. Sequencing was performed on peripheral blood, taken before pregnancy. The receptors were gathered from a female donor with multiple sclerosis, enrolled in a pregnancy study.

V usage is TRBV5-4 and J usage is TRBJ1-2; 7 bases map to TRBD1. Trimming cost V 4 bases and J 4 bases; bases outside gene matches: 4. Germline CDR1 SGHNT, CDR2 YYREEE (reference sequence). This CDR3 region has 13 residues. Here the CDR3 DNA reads TGTGCCAGCAGCGAGACAGGGACCTATGGCTACACCTTC. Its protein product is CASSETGTYGYTF.

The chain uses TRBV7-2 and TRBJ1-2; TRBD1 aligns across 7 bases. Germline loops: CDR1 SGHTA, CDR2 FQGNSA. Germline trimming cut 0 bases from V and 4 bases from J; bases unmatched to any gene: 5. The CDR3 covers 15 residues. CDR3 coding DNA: TGTGCCAGCAGCTTAGCCGAGACAGGGTTCTATGGCTACACCTTC. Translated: CASSLAETGFYGYTF.

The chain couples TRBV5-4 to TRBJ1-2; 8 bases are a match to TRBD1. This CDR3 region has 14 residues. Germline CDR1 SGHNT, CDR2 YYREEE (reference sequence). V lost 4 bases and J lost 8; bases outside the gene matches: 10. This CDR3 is CASSPRTGSDGYTF. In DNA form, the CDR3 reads TGTGCCAGCAGCCCGCGGACAGGGTCGGACGGCTACACCTTC. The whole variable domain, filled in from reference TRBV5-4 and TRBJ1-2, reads ETGVTQSPTHLIKTRGQQVTLRCSSQSGHNTVSWYQQALGQGPQFIFQYYREEENGRGNFPPRFSGLQFPNYSSELNVNALELDDSALYLCASSPRTGSDGYTFGSGTRLTVV.

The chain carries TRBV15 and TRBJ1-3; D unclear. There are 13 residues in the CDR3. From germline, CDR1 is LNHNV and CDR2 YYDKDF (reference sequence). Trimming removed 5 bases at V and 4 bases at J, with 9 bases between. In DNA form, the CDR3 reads TGTGCCACCAGCTCTGGAGGGGGAAACACCATATATTTT. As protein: CATSSGGGNTIYF.

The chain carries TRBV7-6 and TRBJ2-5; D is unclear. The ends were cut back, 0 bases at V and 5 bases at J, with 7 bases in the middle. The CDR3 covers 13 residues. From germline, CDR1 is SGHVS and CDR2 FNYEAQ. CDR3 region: CASSLALLETQYF. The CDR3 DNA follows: TGTGCCAGCAGCTTAGCTCTTCTGGAGACCCAGTACTTC.

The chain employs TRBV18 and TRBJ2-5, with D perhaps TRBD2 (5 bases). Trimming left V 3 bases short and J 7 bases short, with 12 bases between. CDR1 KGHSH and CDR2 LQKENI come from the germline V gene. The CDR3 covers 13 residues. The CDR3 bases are TGTGCCAGCTCACCCGGGTCAGGAGGGACCCAGTACTTC. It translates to CASSPGSGGTQYF.

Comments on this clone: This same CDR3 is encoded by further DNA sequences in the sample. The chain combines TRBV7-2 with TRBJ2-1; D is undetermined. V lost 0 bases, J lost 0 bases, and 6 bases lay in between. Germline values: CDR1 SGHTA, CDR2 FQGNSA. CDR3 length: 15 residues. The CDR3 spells CASSLAYGSYNEQFF. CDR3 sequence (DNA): TGTGCCAGCAGCTTAGCCTACGGCTCCTACAATGAGCAGTTCTTC.

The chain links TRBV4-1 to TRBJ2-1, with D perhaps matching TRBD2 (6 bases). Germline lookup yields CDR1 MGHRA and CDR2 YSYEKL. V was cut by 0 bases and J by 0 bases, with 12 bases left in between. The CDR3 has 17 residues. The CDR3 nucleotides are TGCGCCAGCAGCCAAGAAGGCGGGACGAGCTCCTACAATGAGCAGTTCTTC. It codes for CASSQEGGTSSYNEQFF.

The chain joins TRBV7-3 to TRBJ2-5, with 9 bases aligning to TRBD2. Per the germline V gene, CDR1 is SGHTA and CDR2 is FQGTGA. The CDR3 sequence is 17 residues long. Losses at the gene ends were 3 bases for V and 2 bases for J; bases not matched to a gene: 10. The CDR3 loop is CASSLVGVAGVQETQYF. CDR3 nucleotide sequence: TGTGCCAGCAGCTTGGTGGGCGTAGCGGGAGTACAAGAGACCCAGTACTTC.

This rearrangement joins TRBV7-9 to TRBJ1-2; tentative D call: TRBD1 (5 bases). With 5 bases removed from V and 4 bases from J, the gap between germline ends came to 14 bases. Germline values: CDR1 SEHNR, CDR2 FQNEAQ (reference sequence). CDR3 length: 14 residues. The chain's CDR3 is CASSQDQGLYGYTF. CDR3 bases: TGTGCCAGCAGCCAGGACCAGGGCCTCTATGGCTACACCTTC.

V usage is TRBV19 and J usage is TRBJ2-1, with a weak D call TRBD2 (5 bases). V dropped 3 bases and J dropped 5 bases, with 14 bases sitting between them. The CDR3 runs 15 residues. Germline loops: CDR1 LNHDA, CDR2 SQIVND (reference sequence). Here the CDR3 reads CASSMFRLPDNEQFF. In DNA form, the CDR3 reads TGTGCCAGTAGTATGTTTCGACTACCCGACAATGAGCAGTTCTTC.

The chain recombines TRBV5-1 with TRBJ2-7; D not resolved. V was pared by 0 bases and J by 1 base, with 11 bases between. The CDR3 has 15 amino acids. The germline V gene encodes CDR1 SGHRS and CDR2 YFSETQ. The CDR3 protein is CASSLDVASSYEQYF. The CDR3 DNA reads TGCGCCAGCAGCTTGGACGTAGCCAGTTCCTACGAGCAGTACTTC.

In nucleotides, the CDR3 is TGTGCCAGCAGCCCCCCCCCGGGTCGGTTTGGGACCCAGTACTTC. Its translation is CASSPPPGRFGTQYF. The rearrangement joins TRBV7-2 to TRBJ2-5; D is undetermined. V was trimmed by 5 bases and J by 7 bases, leaving 20 bases between them. CDR3 length: 15 residues. Germline V gene data show CDR1 as SGHTA and CDR2 as FQGNSA.

The CDR3 nucleotides are TGTGCCAGCAGTTTATTTGTAGGGGGCGGTGAAAAACTGTTTTTT. It translates to CASSLFVGGGEKLFF. The rearrangement joins TRBV28 to TRBJ1-4, with 7 bases aligning to TRBD1. V dropped 1 base and J dropped 7; count of bases not matched to a gene: 6. CDR1 is MDHEN and CDR2 is SYDVKM in the germline V gene. The CDR3 has 15 amino acids.

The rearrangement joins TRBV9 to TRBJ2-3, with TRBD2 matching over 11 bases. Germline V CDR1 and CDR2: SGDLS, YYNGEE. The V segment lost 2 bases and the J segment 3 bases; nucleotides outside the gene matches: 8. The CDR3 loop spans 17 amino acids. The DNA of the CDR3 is TGTGCCAGCAGCGTCCTAGCGGGACTAGCGGTTACAGATACGCAGTATTTT. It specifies CASSVLAGLAVTDTQYF.

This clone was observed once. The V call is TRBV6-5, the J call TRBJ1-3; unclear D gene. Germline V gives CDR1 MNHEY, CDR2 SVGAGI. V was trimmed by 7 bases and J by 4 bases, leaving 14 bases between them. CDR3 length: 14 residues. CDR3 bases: TGTGCCAGCACCGGAGGAGCAACCGGAAACACCATATATTTT. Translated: CASTGGATGNTIYF.

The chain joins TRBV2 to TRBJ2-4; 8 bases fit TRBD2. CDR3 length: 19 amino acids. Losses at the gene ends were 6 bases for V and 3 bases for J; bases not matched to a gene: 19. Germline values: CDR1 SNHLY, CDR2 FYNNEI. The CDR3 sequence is CASSARRLAGLRGKNIQYF. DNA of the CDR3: TGTGCCAGCAGCGCCCGAAGGCTAGCGGGCCTGCGCGGCAAAAACATTCAGTACTTC.

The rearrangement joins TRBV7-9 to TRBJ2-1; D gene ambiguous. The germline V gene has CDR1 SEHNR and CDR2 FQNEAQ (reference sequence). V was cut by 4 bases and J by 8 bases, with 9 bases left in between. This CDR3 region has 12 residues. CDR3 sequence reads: CASSSTFDEQFF. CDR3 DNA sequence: TGTGCCAGCAGCTCCACTTTCGATGAGCAGTTCTTC.

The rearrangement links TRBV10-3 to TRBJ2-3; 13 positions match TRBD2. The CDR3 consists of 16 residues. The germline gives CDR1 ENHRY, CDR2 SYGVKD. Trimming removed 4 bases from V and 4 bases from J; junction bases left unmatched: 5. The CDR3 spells CAISGRTSGSPDTQYF. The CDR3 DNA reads TGTGCCATCAGTGGGAGGACTAGCGGGAGCCCAGATACGCAGTATTTT.